This TCR beta chain stems from a study of regulatory T cells in long-lasting Graves disease. Stated time point: newly diagnosed GD, antithyroid drugs for less than 3 months. Following extraction of RNA from PBMCs, that RNA was used to make the TCR library. To make TCR beta libraries, researchers used iRepertoire HTBI primers and Arm-PCR of CDR3 regions. TCRdb reprocessed the multiplex PCR reads via MiXCR and lists one record per CDR3 protein. The sample holds 400,000 to 500,000 distinct CDR3 sequences, approximately 15% seen once. This clonotype appeared many times. The CDR3 runs 15 residues. CDR1 is LGHDT and CDR2 is YNNKEL in the germline V gene (reference sequence). Trimming pared 1 base from V and 0 bases from J, leaving 7 bases between. These data also featured in a second study, about T cells in Graves' hyperthyroidism and ophthalmopathy.

The TCR sequence derives from a woman aged 35 to 49 with Graves disease. The sequences come from peripheral blood mononuclear cells (PBMCs), collected at new diagnosis, from a patient treated with antithyroid drugs. The gene calls are TRBV3-1 and TRBJ2-1; D call uncertain. The CDR3 is CASSQASDSYNEQFF. CDR3 bases: TGTGCCAGCAGCCAAGCTTCGGACTCCTACAATGAGCAGTTCTTC.